This paragraph reports one T cell receptor beta chain. This clonotype has a handful of counts. The specificity of this receptor is unknown. The sample holds no much larger clone one base away, and base qualities are not on file. These data originate in a study of blood T cells in healthy people across ages (dated by TCRdb to between 2014 and 2017). Some background on the complete study: In model experiments, template switching captured roughly one uniquely barcoded TCR beta cDNA molecule for every two T cells. To avoid experimental bias, donors of different ages were randomly spread across the sequencing lanes. The donors were divided into four age groups: young (average approximately 17 years), middle-aged (approximately 41), aged (around 67) and long-lived (82). For two donors (one aged 18 to 30 and one aged 80 or older), the study analyzed two additional independent replicas of 1 million unique cDNA reads from the same blood draw. The study measured age-related changes in TCR beta repertoire diversity using deep sequencing normalized with unique cDNA molecular identifiers. The full study reports these points: Donor CMV infection status was unknown, potentially confounding age-related changes in expanded clonotypes. Since profiling was done on bulk unsorted PBMCs, naive and antigen-experienced compartments could not be conclusively compared. There was a strong correlation between observed TCR beta diversity and the percentage of naive T cells measured by flow cytometry. Observed TCR beta diversity per million T cells fell roughly linearly with age, and a significant reduction was already apparent by age roughly 40. Compared with the aged group, the long-lived group had more naive CD4+ T cells, fewer expanded clones and increased TCR diversity, a pattern suggesting age selection. Total diversity estimates from one million sequenced T cells were considered lower bounds and underestimates.

The CDR3 has 15 amino acids, counting the end cysteine and phenylalanine. Only CDR3 DNA remains: 45 bases, in frame from the first base. Trimmed from V: 4 bases; trimmed from J: 4 bases; junction bases lacking a gene match: 7. Based on the germline V gene (reference sequence), the CDR1 and CDR2 sequences are SGHKS and YYEKEE. Systemically healthy Caucasian individuals from Russia, some 38 in total and aged about 6 to 95 years, were included as donors. Approximately 9 milliliters of peripheral blood were collected from each donor into EDTA-treated Vacutainer tubes. Ficoll-Paque density-gradient centrifugation was used to isolate PBMCs, with at least 7 million per sample. Total RNA was extracted from PBMCs with Trizol reagent, with at least 6 micrograms obtained per sample. The percentages of naive CD45RAhigh/CD27high T cells were determined by flow cytometry on a PBMC aliquot from every donor. The protocol used for the library was 5' RACE. The reads were generated on an Illumina HiSeq 2500. A second PCR of roughly 7 to 11 cycles was run with a J-beta primer mix and a sample-barcoded 5' primer. A unique molecular identifier was introduced onto each TCR beta cDNA molecule by a template-switch 5' adaptor carrying 12 random nucleotides. At least 2.5 million CDR3-containing paired-end reads were obtained from each sample. All of the RNA was converted into first-strand cDNA using the Mint cDNA synthesis kit, with a TRBC-specific oligonucleotide serving as the primer. After uracil-DNA glycosylase treatment, a first 18-cycle PCR used universal primers M1SS and BC2_uni_R on all cDNA. Per the original workflow: For normalization, 1 million high-quality reads were randomly selected from each sample, with every read carrying a distinct molecular identifier. Reads sharing molecular identifiers were discarded rather than binned into consensus sequences. MiTCR, set to a Q25 quality threshold and the strictest error-elimination algorithm, was used for CDR3 identification, clonotype clustering and error correction. A nonparametric unseen species model with Euler transformation was used to estimate lower-bound total TCR beta diversity. In-frame beta chains were kept once TCRdb had trimmed the public reads at Q25 with fastp and called clones with MiXCR. Each CDR3 protein gets just one entry, which takes the most common genes and DNA from the rows behind it. TCRdb's processing, not the authors' own work, is the source of the V and J calls. The sample table contains under 1,000,000 distinct CDR3 sequences; only one count was recorded for roughly 34% of them. The ten largest make up approximately 12% of the sample.

The chain uses TRBV5-5 and TRBJ1-1; 10 middle bases align to TRBD1. The source material was blood. This receptor was obtained from a young man in good health. The CDR3 reads as follows: CASSLRGQGFTEAFF. The sequence in DNA is TGTGCCAGCAGCCTGAGGGGACAGGGGTTCACTGAAGCTTTCTTT.